This TCR beta chain appears in the sequencing data of a study of beta chain features in type 1 diabetes. Study-wide results and limits: No resolution was reached here on whether HLA type influences TCRB rearrangement.

Concerning this clone itself: Its antigen remains unidentified.

CDR1 is GTSNPN, CDR2 SVGIG, per germline (reference sequence). There are 14 residues in the CDR3. Trimming cost V 7 bases and J 6 bases, with 21 bases left between them. Isolated RNA was reverse transcribed in full, so expressed TCRB transcripts were sequenced. Here immunoSEQ multiplex PCR was the method, and the copy in TCRdb shows in-frame clones only, minus some. The sample includes about 230,000 clones, 7.5% to 10% seen only once; the top ten take around 0.031%. This receptor was identified in a woman aged 18-29 years in good health. The sequencing input was naive CD4+ T cells from blood. V and J are TRBV30 and TRBJ1-1; D perhaps matches TRBD1 (6 bases). CDR3 loop: CAFETGRGSPEAFF. The CDR3 bases are TGTGCCTTTGAAACAGGGCGCGGGAGCCCTGAAGCTTTCTTT.